Listed here are 17 T cell receptor beta chains from one sample, sequenced in a study of cytomegalovirus exposure and HLA in healthy donors. The PCR had 60 Vbeta and 13 Jbeta primers. Profiling relied on immunoSEQ multiplex PCR, and the TCRdb table lists in-frame clones only, not all of them. The top ten clones hold more than 0.5% of a sample with 170,000 or so clones, roughly 87% of them seen once. The specimen was PBMCs. The receptor set was obtained from a woman between 45 and 65 years old in good health and CMV-seronegative.

J is TRBJ2-1 and V is TRBV6-6, with 8 nucleotides matching TRBD2. Germline CDR1 reads MNHNY; CDR2 reads SVGAGI (reference sequence). The CDR3 runs 15 residues. V lost 6 bases and J lost 5; bases outside the gene matches: 9. DNA for the CDR3: TGTGCCAGCAGAAGGGGTAGCGGGGCAAACAATGAGCAGTTCTTC. Translated, it gives CASRRGSGANNEQFF.

As concerns this clone: Other DNA sequences in this specimen translate into the identical CDR3. The chain uses TRBV6-5 and TRBJ2-1; D possibly corresponds to TRBD2 (6 bases). V lost 6 bases, J lost 10 bases, and 16 bases lay in between. Germline lookup yields CDR1 MNHEY and CDR2 SVGAGI. The CDR3 sequence is 13 residues long. CDR3 DNA: TGTGCCAGCAGCCCTCGGGACTTTAGGGAGCAGTTCTTC. It codes for CASSPRDFREQFF.

The J gene is TRBJ1-2, the V gene TRBV7-2; 8 nucleotides agree with TRBD1. This CDR3 is 15 amino acids long. V was pared by 1 base and J by 6 bases, with 7 bases of the junction left unmatched. Germline V lookup: CDR1 SGHTA, CDR2 FQGNSA. The CDR3 DNA reads as TGTGCCAGCAGCTTAGGGCAGGGGGCGCGGGATGGCTACACCTTC. It encodes CASSLGQGARDGYTF. Looking up the rest from reference TRBV7-2 and TRBJ1-2 gives the full variable domain: GAGVSQSPSNKVTEKGKDVELRCDPISGHTALYWYRQSLGQGLEFLIYFQGNSAPDKSGLPSDRFSAERTGGSVSTLTIQRTQQEDSAVYLCASSLGQGARDGYTFGSGTRLTVV.

This sequence joins TRBV29-1 and TRBJ2-1; D unclear. The V and J ends lost 8 bases and 5 bases respectively, with 10 bases between them. The CDR3 is 11 amino acids. CDR1 and CDR2 from the germline V gene are SQVTM and ANQGSEA. Written as DNA, the CDR3 is TGCAGCCCCCGACTTAACAATGAGCAGTTCTTC. This translates into CSPRLNNEQFF.

This sequence joins TRBV10-3 and TRBJ2-1; D may be TRBD1 (6 bases). The germline gives CDR1 ENHRY, CDR2 SYGVKD. The V end lost 5 bases, the J end lost 5 bases, and 10 bases lay between the germline ends. The CDR3 sequence is 13 residues long. The CDR3 DNA sequence: TGTGCCATCAGTAAACAGGGTGACAATGAGCAGTTCTTC. Its translation is CAISKQGDNEQFF.

The chain couples TRBV7-2 to TRBJ1-5; the match to TRBD1 covers 7 bases. With 5 bases clipped from V and 5 bases from J, the junction kept 3 bases outside the gene matches. The CDR3 has 13 amino acids. Germline values: CDR1 SGHTA, CDR2 FQGNSA. The CDR3 DNA is TGTGCCAGCAGCATCGACAGGGATCAGCCCCAGCATTTT. Translating it yields CASSIDRDQPQHF.

The chain is built from TRBV7-7 and TRBJ2-5; 7 bases map to TRBD1. Germline-derived CDR1 and CDR2 are SSHAT and FNYEAQ (reference sequence). The V gene end was trimmed by 5 bases and the J gene end by 9 bases; junction bases not matched to a gene: 9. This CDR3 spans 13 amino acids. The CDR3 coding sequence is TGTGCCAGCAGCCCCGACAGGGCGGGCGCCCAGTACTTC. Translating gives CASSPDRAGAQYF.

The chain is built from TRBV5-1 and TRBJ1-2; tentatively, D is TRBD1 (6 bases). Germline loops: CDR1 SGHRS, CDR2 YFSETQ. V shed 3 bases and J shed 0 bases, with 9 bases lying between them. The length of the CDR3 is 14 residues. In DNA form, the CDR3 reads TGCGCCAGCAGCTCAGGGACAACTAACTATGGCTACACCTTC. Protein sequence: CASSSGTTNYGYTF.

With respect to this clone: One junction end does not reproduce the germline sequence, and a read error may be involved. This rearrangement joins TRBV2 to TRBJ2-7; TRBD2 might be the D (5 bases). Germline CDR1 and CDR2: SNHLY and FYNNEI. The CDR3 is 11 amino acids. CDR3 sequence reads: CASRGATIEHF. For the CDR3, the DNA is TGTGCCAGCAGGGGAGCTACAATTGAACACTTC.

The V call is TRBV5-1, the J call TRBJ2-1, with a tentative D call TRBD1 (6 bases). The germline CDR1 and CDR2 sequences are SGHRS and YFSETQ. The CDR3 totals 15 residues. Trimming removed 0 bases from V and 2 bases from J, with 9 bases in between. The CDR3 DNA is TGCGCCAGCAGCTTGGAAGGACAGACCTACAATGAGCAGTTCTTC. This encodes CASSLEGQTYNEQFF.

V gene TRBV7-8 combines with J gene TRBJ1-5; 7 bases fit TRBD1. The CDR3 has 15 amino acids. The germline V gene has CDR1 SGHVS and CDR2 FQNEAQ. V lost 4 bases and J lost 11; bases outside the gene matches: 14. The CDR3 protein is CASSSSCLDRVTQHF. The CDR3 DNA is TGTGCCAGCAGCTCTAGTTGCTTAGACAGGGTAACCCAGCATTTT.

V usage is TRBV14 and J usage is TRBJ2-3; 7 positions agree with TRBD2. The germline CDR1 and CDR2 sequences are SGHDN and FVKESK. V shed 2 bases, J shed 1 base, and the junction held 9 bases outside the gene matches. The CDR3 covers 17 residues. The CDR3 DNA follows: TGTGCCAGCAGCCAACTCCTTTGCGGGGGATGCACAGATACGCAGTATTTT. Its translation is CASSQLLCGGCTDTQYF.

The rearrangement joins TRBV21-1 to TRBJ1-4; TRBD1 is the table's D call and was not checked against the DNA. TRBV21-1 has pseudogene status. This CDR3 comprises 12 residues. This CDR3 is CASSKGGRELFF. DNA for the CDR3: TGTGCCAGCAGCAAAGGGGGCAGGGAACTGTTTTTT.

The chain recombines TRBV5-1 with TRBJ2-5, with 7 bases lining up with TRBD2. CDR1 is SGHRS, CDR2 YFSETQ, per germline. Losses at the gene ends were 1 base for V and 7 bases for J; bases not matched to a gene: 4. The CDR3 runs 13 residues. CDR3 nucleotides: TGCGCCAGCAGCTTGATGTCGGGGGGGACCCAGTACTTC. Protein: CASSLMSGGTQYF.

V is TRBV6-5 and J is TRBJ2-2; D uncertain. Germline V gene data show CDR1 as MNHEY and CDR2 as SVGAGI. Trimming shortened V by 6 bases and J by 1 base, and 9 bases separated the two germline ends. This CDR3 comprises 14 residues. CDR3 loop: CASSPTWNTGELFF. CDR3 bases: TGTGCCAGCAGCCCGACATGGAACACCGGGGAGCTGTTTTTT.

The table lists this clone with a count of one. This sequence joins TRBV25-1 and TRBJ2-5; D perhaps matches TRBD1 (5 bases). Germline CDR1 and CDR2: MGHDK and SYGVNS. V was trimmed by 6 bases and J by 4 bases, leaving 12 bases between them. This CDR3 spans 13 amino acids. The CDR3 reads CASSSPGSETQYF. The CDR3 nucleotides are TGTGCCAGCAGCAGTCCAGGGTCAGAGACCCAGTACTTC.

This clone was observed a few times. This chain links TRBV11-2 with TRBJ2-7, with 7 bases that match TRBD1. Germline trimming cut 4 bases from V and 0 bases from J; bases unmatched to any gene: 6. The length of the CDR3 is 15 residues. CDR1 and CDR2 from the germline V gene are SGHAT and FQNNGV. The CDR3 region has the DNA TGTGCCAGCAGCTCATACCGGGACAGCTCCTACGAGCAGTACTTC. This sequence encodes CASSSYRDSSYEQYF.